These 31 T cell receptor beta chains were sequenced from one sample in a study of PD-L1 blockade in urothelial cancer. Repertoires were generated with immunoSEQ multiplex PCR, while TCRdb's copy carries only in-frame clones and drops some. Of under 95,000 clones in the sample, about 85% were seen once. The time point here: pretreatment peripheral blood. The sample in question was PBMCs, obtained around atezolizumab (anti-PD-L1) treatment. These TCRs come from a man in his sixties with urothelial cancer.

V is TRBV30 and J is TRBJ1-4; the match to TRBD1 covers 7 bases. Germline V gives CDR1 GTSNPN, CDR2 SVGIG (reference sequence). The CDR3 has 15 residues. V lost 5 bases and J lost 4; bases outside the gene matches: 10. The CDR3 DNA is TGTGCCTGGTCTGGACAGGTAGTTTATAATGAAAAACTGTTTTTT. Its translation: CAWSGQVVYNEKLFF.

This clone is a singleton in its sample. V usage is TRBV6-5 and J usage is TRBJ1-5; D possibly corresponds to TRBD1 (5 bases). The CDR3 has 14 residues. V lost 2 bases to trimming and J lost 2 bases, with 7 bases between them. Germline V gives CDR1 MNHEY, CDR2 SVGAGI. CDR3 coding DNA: TGTGCCAGCAGTTACGGGGCGGGCAATCAGCCCCAGCATTTT. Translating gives CASSYGAGNQPQHF.

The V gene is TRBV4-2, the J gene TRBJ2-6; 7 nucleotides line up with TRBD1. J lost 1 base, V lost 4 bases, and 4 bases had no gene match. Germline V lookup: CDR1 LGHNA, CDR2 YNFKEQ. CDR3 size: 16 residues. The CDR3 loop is CASSPRTGSGANVLTF. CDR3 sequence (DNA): TGTGCCAGCAGCCCCCGGACAGGTTCTGGGGCCAACGTCCTGACTTTC.

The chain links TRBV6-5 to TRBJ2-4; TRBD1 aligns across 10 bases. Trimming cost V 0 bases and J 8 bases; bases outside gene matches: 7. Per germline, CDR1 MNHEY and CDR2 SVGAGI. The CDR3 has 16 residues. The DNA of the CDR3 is TGTGCCAGCAGTTACTCCGCCGGGACAGGGGTTGACATTCAGTACTTC. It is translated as CASSYSAGTGVDIQYF.

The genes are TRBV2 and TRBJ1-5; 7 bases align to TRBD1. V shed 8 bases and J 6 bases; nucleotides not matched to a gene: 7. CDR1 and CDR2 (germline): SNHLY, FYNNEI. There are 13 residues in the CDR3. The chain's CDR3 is CASRDREGQPQHF. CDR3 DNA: TGTGCCAGCCGGGACAGAGAGGGTCAGCCCCAGCATTTT.

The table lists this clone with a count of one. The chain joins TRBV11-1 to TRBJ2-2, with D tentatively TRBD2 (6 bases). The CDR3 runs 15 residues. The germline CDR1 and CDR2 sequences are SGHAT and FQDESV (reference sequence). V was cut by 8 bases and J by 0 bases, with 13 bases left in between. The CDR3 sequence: CASARRGPNTGELFF. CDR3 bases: TGTGCCAGCGCCCGGAGGGGACCGAACACCGGGGAGCTGTTTTTT.

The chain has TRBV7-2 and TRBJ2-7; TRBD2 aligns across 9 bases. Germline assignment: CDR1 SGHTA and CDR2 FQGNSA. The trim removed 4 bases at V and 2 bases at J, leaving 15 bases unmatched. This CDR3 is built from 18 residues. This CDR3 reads CASSSEGPAGGRTYEQYF. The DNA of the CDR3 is TGTGCCAGCAGCTCCGAAGGACCAGCGGGGGGCCGTACCTACGAGCAGTACTTC. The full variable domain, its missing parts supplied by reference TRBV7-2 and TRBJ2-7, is GAGVSQSPSNKVTEKGKDVELRCDPISGHTALYWYRQSLGQGLEFLIYFQGNSAPDKSGLPSDRFSAERTGGSVSTLTIQRTQQEDSAVYLCASSSEGPAGGRTYEQYFGPGTRLTVT.

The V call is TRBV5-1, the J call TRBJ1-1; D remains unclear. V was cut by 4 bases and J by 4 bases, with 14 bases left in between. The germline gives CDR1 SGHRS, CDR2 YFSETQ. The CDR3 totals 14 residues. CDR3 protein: CASSVDEVSTEAFF. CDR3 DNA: TGCGCCAGCAGCGTCGACGAGGTGAGCACTGAAGCTTTCTTT.

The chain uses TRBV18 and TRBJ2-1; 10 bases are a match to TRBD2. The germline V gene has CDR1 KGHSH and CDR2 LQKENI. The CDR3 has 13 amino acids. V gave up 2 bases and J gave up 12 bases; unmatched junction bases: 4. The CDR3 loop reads CASSPGGLAWQFF. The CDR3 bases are TGTGCCAGCTCACCAGGGGGACTAGCGTGGCAGTTCTTC.

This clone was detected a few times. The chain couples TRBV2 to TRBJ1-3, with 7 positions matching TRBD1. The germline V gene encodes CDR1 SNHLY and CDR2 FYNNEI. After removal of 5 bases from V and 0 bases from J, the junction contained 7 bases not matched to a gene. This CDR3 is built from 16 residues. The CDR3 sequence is CASSQTRQGSGNTIYF. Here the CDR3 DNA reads TGTGCCAGCAGTCAGACGAGACAGGGCTCTGGAAACACCATATATTTT.

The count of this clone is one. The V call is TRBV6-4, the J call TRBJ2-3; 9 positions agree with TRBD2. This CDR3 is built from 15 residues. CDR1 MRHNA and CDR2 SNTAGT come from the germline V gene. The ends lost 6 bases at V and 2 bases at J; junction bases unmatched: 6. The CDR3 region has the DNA TGTGCCAGCAGGCGCGGGGGGGCGCTCACAGATACGCAGTATTTT. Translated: CASRRGGALTDTQYF.

The CDR3 region has the DNA TGTGCCAGCAGCGTAGGATTAGGGGGTGAGACCCAGTACTTC. Its translation is CASSVGLGGETQYF. The V gene is TRBV9, the J gene TRBJ2-5, with D possibly matching TRBD1 (6 bases). V lost 0 bases to trimming and J lost 5 bases, with 11 bases between them. The CDR3 consists of 14 residues. Germline values: CDR1 SGDLS, CDR2 YYNGEE.

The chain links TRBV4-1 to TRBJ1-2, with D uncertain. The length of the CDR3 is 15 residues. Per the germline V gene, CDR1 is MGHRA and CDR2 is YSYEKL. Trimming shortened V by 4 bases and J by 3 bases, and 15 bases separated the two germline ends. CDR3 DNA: TGCGCCAGCAGCCCCAGCGAGTGGAGGGACTATGGCTACACCTTC. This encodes CASSPSEWRDYGYTF.

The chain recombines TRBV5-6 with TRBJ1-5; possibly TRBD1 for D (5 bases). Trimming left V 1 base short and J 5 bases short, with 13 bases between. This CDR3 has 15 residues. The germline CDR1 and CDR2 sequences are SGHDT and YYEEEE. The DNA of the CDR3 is TGTGCCAGCAGCTTGACAGGACCGCACGATCAGCCCCAGCATTTT. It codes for CASSLTGPHDQPQHF.

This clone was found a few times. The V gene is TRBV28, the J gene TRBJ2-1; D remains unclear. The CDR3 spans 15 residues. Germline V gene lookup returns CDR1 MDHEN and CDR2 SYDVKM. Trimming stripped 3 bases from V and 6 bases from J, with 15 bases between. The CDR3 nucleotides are TGTGCCAGCAGTTTTATGTCGCGCAGGTTCAATGAGCAGTTCTTC. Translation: CASSFMSRRFNEQFF.

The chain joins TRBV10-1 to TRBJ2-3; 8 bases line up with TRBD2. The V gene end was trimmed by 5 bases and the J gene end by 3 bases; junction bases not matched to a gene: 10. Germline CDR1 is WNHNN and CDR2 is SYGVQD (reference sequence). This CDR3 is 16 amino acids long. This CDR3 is CASSPGGAIPTDTQYF. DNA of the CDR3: TGCGCCAGCAGTCCCGGGGGGGCCATCCCAACAGATACGCAGTATTTT.

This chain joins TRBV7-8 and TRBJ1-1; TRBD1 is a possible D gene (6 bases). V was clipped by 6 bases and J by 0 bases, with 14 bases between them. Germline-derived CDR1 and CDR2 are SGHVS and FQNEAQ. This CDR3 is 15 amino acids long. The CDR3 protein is CASSHGGQLNTEAFF. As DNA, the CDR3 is TGTGCCAGCAGTCACGGCGGACAGCTGAACACTGAAGCTTTCTTT.

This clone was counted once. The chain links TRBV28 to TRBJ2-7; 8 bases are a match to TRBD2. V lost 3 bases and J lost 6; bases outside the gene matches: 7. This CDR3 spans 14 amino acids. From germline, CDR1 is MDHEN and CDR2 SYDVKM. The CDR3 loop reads CASSFSGLVSEQYF. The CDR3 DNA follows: TGTGCCAGCAGTTTCTCGGGACTAGTCTCCGAGCAGTACTTC.

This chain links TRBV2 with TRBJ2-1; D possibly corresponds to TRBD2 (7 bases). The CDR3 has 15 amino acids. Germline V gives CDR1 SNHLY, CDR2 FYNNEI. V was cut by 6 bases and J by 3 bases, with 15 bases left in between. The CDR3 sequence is CASRTRGGVYNEQFF. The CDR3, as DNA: TGTGCCAGCAGGACAAGGGGGGGCGTCTACAATGAGCAGTTCTTC.

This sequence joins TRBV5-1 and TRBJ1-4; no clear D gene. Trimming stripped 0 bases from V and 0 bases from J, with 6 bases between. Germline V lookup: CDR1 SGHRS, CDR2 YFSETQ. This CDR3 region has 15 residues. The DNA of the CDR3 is TGCGCCAGCAGCTTGGAACCTACAACTAATGAAAAACTGTTTTTT. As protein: CASSLEPTTNEKLFF.

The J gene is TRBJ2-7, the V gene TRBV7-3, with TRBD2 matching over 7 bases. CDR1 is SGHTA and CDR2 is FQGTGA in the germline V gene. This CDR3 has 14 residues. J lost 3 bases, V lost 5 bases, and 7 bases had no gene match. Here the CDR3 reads CASSQAGPDYEQYF. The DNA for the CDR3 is TGTGCCAGCAGCCAAGCGGGACCCGACTACGAGCAGTACTTC.

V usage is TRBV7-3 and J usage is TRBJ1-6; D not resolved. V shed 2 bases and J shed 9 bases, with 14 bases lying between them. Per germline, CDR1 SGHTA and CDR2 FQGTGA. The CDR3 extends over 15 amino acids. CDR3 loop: CASSLGDTMSSPLHF. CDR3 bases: TGTGCCAGCAGCTTAGGTGATACTATGAGTTCACCCCTCCACTTT. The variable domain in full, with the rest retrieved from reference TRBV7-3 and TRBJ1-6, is GAGVSQTPSNKVTEKGKYVELRCDPISGHTALYWYRQSLGQGPEFLIYFQGTGAADDSGLPNDRFFAVRPEGSVSTLKIQRTERGDSAVYLCASSLGDTMSSPLHFGNGTRLTVT.

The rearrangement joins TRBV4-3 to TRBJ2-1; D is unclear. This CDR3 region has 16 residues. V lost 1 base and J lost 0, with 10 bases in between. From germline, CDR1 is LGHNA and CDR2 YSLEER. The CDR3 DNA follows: TGCGCCAGCAGCCAAGGCGCCTCAAGCTCCTACAATGAGCAGTTCTTC. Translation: CASSQGASSSYNEQFF.

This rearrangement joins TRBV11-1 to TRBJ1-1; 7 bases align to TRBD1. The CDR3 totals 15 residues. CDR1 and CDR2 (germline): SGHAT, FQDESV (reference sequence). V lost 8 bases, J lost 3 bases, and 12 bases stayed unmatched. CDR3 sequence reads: CASCGGGPWDTEAFF. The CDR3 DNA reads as TGTGCCAGCTGTGGAGGGGGCCCGTGGGACACTGAAGCTTTCTTT. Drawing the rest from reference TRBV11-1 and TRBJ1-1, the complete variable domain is EAEVAQSPRYKITEKSQAVAFWCDPISGHATLYWYRQILGQGPELLVQFQDESVVDDSQLPKDRFSAERLKGVDSTLKIQPAELGDSAMYLCASCGGGPWDTEAFFGQGTRLTVV.

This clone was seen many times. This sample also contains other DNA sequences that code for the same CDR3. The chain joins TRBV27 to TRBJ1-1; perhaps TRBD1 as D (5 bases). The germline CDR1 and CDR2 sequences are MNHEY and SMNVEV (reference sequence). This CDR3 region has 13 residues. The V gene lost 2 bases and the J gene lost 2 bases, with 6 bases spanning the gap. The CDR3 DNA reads TGTGCCAGCAGTTTAGACAGAAACACTGAAGCTTTCTTT. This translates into CASSLDRNTEAFF.

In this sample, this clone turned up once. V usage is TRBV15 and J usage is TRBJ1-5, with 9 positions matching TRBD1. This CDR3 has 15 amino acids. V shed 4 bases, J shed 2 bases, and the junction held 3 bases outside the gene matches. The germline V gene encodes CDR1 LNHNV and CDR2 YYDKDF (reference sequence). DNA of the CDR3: TGTGCCACCAGCACGACAGGGGGTGGCAATCAGCCCCAGCATTTT. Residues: CATSTTGGGNQPQHF.

CDR3 residues: CASYPGTSGSYEQYF. Here the CDR3 DNA reads TGCGCCAGTTATCCCGGGACTAGCGGGTCCTACGAGCAGTACTTC. V usage is TRBV5-1 and J usage is TRBJ2-7; 12 bases align to TRBD2. Germline assignment: CDR1 SGHRS and CDR2 YFSETQ. The junction had 7 bases not matched to a gene; V was cut back by 8 bases and J by 1 base. The CDR3 extends over 15 amino acids.

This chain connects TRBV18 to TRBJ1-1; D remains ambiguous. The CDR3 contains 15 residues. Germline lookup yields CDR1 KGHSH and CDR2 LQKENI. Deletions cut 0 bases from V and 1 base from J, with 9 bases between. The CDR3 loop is CASSPPLGRNTEAFF. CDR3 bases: TGTGCCAGCTCACCACCGCTGGGCCGGAACACTGAAGCTTTCTTT.

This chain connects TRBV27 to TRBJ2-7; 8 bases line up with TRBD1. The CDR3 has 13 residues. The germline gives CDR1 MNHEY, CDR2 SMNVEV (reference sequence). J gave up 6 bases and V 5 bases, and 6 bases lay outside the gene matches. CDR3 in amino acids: CASSRDRNSEQYF. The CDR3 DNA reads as TGTGCCAGCAGTCGGGACAGGAATTCCGAGCAGTACTTC.

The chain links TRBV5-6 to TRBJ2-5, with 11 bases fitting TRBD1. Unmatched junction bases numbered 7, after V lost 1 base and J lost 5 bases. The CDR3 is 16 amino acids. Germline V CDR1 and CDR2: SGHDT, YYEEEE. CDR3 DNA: TGTGCCAGCAGCTTGAAGGGACAGGGGGTATTGGAGACCCAGTACTTC. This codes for CASSLKGQGVLETQYF.

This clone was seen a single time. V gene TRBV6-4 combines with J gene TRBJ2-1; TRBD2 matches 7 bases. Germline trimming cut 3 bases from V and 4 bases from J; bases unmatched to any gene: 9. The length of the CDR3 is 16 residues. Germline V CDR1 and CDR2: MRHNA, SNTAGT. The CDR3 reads CASSERGSERYNEQFF. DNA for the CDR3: TGTGCCAGCAGTGAGCGGGGGTCAGAACGTTACAATGAGCAGTTCTTC.